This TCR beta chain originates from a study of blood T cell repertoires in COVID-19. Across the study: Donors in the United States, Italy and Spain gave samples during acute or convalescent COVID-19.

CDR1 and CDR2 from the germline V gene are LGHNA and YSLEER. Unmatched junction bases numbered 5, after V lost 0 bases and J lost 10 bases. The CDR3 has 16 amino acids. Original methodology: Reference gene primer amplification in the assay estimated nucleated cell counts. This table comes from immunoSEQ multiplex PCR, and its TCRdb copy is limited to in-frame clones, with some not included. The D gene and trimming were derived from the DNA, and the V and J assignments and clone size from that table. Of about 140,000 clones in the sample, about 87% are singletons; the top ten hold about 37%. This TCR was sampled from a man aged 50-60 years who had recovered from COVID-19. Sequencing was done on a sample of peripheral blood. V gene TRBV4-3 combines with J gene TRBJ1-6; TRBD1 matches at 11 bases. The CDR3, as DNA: TGCGCCAGCAGCCAAGATGTTGGGACAGGGGGATCACCCCTCCACTTT. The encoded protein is CASSQDVGTGGSPLHF.